Described below is a single T cell receptor beta chain sequence and its context. This sample was taken from a study of blood T cell repertoires in COVID-19. Study context: Samples came from the United States, Italy and Spain, spanning acute and convalescent COVID-19.

Germline loops: CDR1 LNHDA, CDR2 SQIVND (reference sequence). The CDR3 covers 16 residues. The V and J ends lost 6 bases and 5 bases, in that order; junction bases with no gene match: 14. TCRdb's copy holds only in-frame clones and misses some; the assay was immunoSEQ multiplex PCR. The sample shows 240,000 or so clones, around 86% of them seen only once. This TCR was recovered from a woman between 65 and 79 years old with active or convalescent COVID-19. This chain uses TRBV19 with TRBJ1-2, with 8 bases identical to TRBD1. Sequencing was carried out using peripheral blood. DNA of the CDR3: TGTGCCAGTAGCCAAAATGCCGGGACAGGCTTTTATGGCTACACCTTC. This encodes CASSQNAGTGFYGYTF.